A selection of T cell receptor beta chains follows, all from one sample in a study of PD-L1 blockade in urothelial cancer. Method: immunoSEQ multiplex PCR; TCRdb's copy keeps in-frame clones and lacks some. The sample has 70,000 to 90,000 clones; around 76% are singletons. The specimen was PBMCs, collected around atezolizumab (anti-PD-L1) treatment. The receptor set was obtained from a man between 65 and 85 years old with urothelial cancer. The CDR3 runs from the conserved cysteine through the conserved F or W. The D gene is left open where the match is weak. Only some rows state a clone size, as once, few, many or a class for expanded clones.

D gene,V gene,clone size,J gene,CDR3 DNA,CDR3 protein
.,TRBV5-1,.,TRBJ1-2,TGCGCCAGCAGCTTTCCGACCCAGGGCTCCTATGGCTACACCTTC,CASSFPTQGSYGYTF
TRBD1,TRBV4-1,.,TRBJ2-7,TGCGCCAGCAGCCAGGGACAGTCTGCCTACGAGCAGTACTTC,CASSQGQSAYEQYF
.,TRBV6-4,.,TRBJ2-2,TGTGCCAGCCGACAGCCAGGTGGGGAGCTGTTTTTT,CASRQPGGELFF
.,TRBV27,.,TRBJ2-3,TGTGCCAGCAGTTTATCGAGGGGGATGGGGAGAACAGATACGCAGTATTTT,CASSLSRGMGRTDTQYF
.,TRBV7-9,.,TRBJ2-5,TGTGCCAGCAGCTTCGAACGACTGCAAGAGACCCAGTACTTC,CASSFERLQETQYF
.,TRBV28,.,TRBJ2-2,TGTGCCAGCAGTCGGGGACACGCGAACACCGGGGAGCTGTTTTTT,CASSRGHANTGELFF
.,TRBV10-1,.,TRBJ2-3,TGCGCCAGCAGCGACTCCTCTAGCACAGATACGCAGTATTTT,CASSDSSSTDTQYF
TRBD2,TRBV19,.,TRBJ2-5,TGTGCCAGTAGTCAGGGACTAGCGGGGGGGGAGGAGACCCAGTACTTC,CASSQGLAGGEETQYF
TRBD1,TRBV7-9,.,TRBJ2-5,TGTGCCAGCAGCTCGGACAGGGAGTCCCAGTACTTC,CASSSDRESQYF
TRBD1,TRBV28,.,TRBJ2-7,TGTGCCAGCAGCCCCCACGGGACAGGGGGCTTCGAGCAGTACTTC,CASSPHGTGGFEQYF
TRBD1,TRBV5-1,.,TRBJ1-1,TGCGCCAGCAGCCCCCGGACAGGGGCCCTAAACACTGAAGCTTTCTTT,CASSPRTGALNTEAFF
TRBD1,TRBV5-6,.,TRBJ1-1,TGTGCCAGCAGCAGGACAGGGTTGAACACTGAAGCTTTCTTT,CASSRTGLNTEAFF
TRBD1,TRBV12-5,.,TRBJ2-4,TGTGCTAGTGGTTCGTGGGGACAGGGGGCCAAAAACATTCAGTACTTC,CASGSWGQGAKNIQYF
.,TRBV29-1,.,TRBJ1-1,TGCAGCGCCCCAATCGGGACTGAAGCTTTCTTT,CSAPIGTEAFF
.,TRBV11-3,.,TRBJ2-1,TGTGCCAGCAGCTTAGTAGGGGGAGCCTTCAACAATGAGCAGTTCTTC,CASSLVGGAFNNEQFF
.,TRBV7-2,.,TRBJ2-7,TGTGCCAGCAGCTTAGCGCGGGCAGAAGGTCCGTACTTC,CASSLARAEGPYF
TRBD1,TRBV7-8,.,TRBJ1-4,TGTGCCAGCAGCTCCCGGGACAGTAATGAAAAACTGTTTTTT,CASSSRDSNEKLFF
.,TRBV18,.,TRBJ2-5,TGTGCCAGCTCCGGCCGGCAGGGTGAAGAGACCCAGTACTTC,CASSGRQGEETQYF
.,TRBV27,.,TRBJ1-4,TGTGCCAGCAGTTTATCGATCCGGGGAGACCGGGGTGAAAAACTGTTTTTT,CASSLSIRGDRGEKLFF
.,TRBV6-6,.,TRBJ1-6,TGTGCCAGCAGTTATAGGGAGGGGACGAATTCACCCCTCCACTTT,CASSYREGTNSPLHF
.,TRBV18,few,TRBJ1-1,TGTGCCAGCTCACCAACAGGGTCAGAAGCTTTCTTT,CASSPTGSEAFF
TRBD1,TRBV6-4,.,TRBJ2-2,TGTGCCAGCAAAGCCTTCGCCGGGACAGCGAACACCGGGGAGCTGTTTTTT,CASKAFAGTANTGELFF
TRBD1,TRBV5-4,.,TRBJ2-5,TGTGCCAGCAGCCCGACAGGGGTCGGAGAGACCCAGTACTTC,CASSPTGVGETQYF
.,TRBV7-9,.,TRBJ1-1,TGTGCCAGCAGCTTAGACAGTTTTGAAGCTTTCTTT,CASSLDSFEAFF
.,TRBV12-5,.,TRBJ1-5,TGTGCTAGTGGTTCGCCGGGACACAACGGGCCCCAGCATTTT,CASGSPGHNGPQHF
.,TRBV18,.,TRBJ1-1,TGTGCCAGCTCACAACTAAACACTGAAGCTTTCTTT,CASSQLNTEAFF
.,TRBV19,.,TRBJ1-1,TGTGCCAGTAGTATCTCCAGGAACACTGAAGCTTTCTTT,CASSISRNTEAFF
.,TRBV9,.,TRBJ2-3,TGTGCCAGCAGCGTAGTAGGGGGGGCTAGCAGAAGCACAGATACGCAGTATTTT,CASSVVGGASRSTDTQYF
TRBD1,TRBV5-1,few,TRBJ2-7,TGCGCCAGCAGCTCCGCCAAGACAGGGGGCGCGTACGAGCAGTACTTC,CASSSAKTGGAYEQYF
TRBD2,TRBV18,.,TRBJ2-3,TGTGCCAGCTCACCCGGACTAGCGGGGGGGCAAAGATCAGATACGCAGTATTTT,CASSPGLAGGQRSDTQYF
TRBD2,TRBV5-1,.,TRBJ2-5,TGCGCCAGCAGCCCAGGACTAGCGGGGGACCAAGAGACCCAGTACTTC,CASSPGLAGDQETQYF